Sequencing of this TCR beta chain was carried out in a study of cytomegalovirus exposure and HLA in healthy donors. The CDR3 totals 14 residues. CDR1 and CDR2 (germline): GTSNPN, SVGIG (reference sequence). V was pared by 5 bases and J by 1 base, with 14 bases between. The PCR employed 60 Vbeta primers together with 13 Jbeta primers. Produced via immunoSEQ multiplex PCR; TCRdb's table is partial and in-frame only. The data show about 150,000 clones, with 80% to 90% seen just once and roughly 4.3% held by the top ten. This receptor was taken from a middle-aged woman in good health and CMV-seropositive. Specimen: PBMCs. The gene calls are TRBV30 and TRBJ1-1; a possible D gene is TRBD1 (5 bases). DNA for the CDR3: TGTGCCTGGCAACGCCCGGACACGAACACTGAAGCTTTCTTT. Protein product: CAWQRPDTNTEAFF.